This passage covers 2 T cell receptor beta chains from one sample sequenced in a study of shared clonotypes between healthy human individuals. The assay was immunoSEQ multiplex PCR, and TCRdb's table has in-frame clones only and misses some. The sample includes about 1.1 million clones, approximately 78% seen only once; the top ten take roughly 0.61%. The sequenced material came from memory CD4+ T cells from PBMCs. Indicated subset: CD45RA-negative fraction. The receptor source for this set is a man younger than 35 in good health. Some clones in this sample may be carry-over from other donors' samples.

The rearrangement joins TRBV7-8 to TRBJ2-2, with unresolved D. With 1 base removed from V and 4 bases from J, the gap between germline ends came to 7 bases. The germline V gene has CDR1 SGHVS and CDR2 FQNEAQ. The CDR3 length is 14 residues. The CDR3 loop is CASSLGGPTGELFF. The CDR3 bases are TGTGCCAGCAGCTTAGGGGGTCCCACCGGGGAGCTGTTTTTT.

The genes are TRBV4-1 and TRBJ1-3, with 7 positions matching TRBD1. After removal of 0 bases from V and 4 bases from J, the junction contained 3 bases not matched to a gene. There are 15 residues in the CDR3. CDR1 is MGHRA, CDR2 YSYEKL, per germline. As DNA, the CDR3 is TGCGCCAGCAGCCAAGATAGACAGGGAGGAAACACCATATATTTT. Amino acids: CASSQDRQGGNTIYF.